Following are 13 T cell receptor beta chains from one sample sequenced in a study of T cell responses to AZD1222 COVID-19 vaccine. Here immunoSEQ multiplex PCR was the method, and the copy in TCRdb shows in-frame clones only, minus some. The table lists around 190,000 clones, just over 85% of them singletons. Sequenced here: peripheral blood, sampled on day 0 of AZD1222 vaccination. These receptors were obtained from an adult in good health.

The chain recombines TRBV30 with TRBJ1-4; D is uncertain. The CDR3 totals 12 residues. Trimming took off 3 bases at V and 7 bases at J, with 9 bases between the two ends. The V gene's germline CDR1 is GTSNPN and CDR2 SVGIG (reference sequence). Here the CDR3 reads CAWRPLAEKLFF. The DNA for the CDR3 is TGTGCCTGGAGACCGCTGGCTGAAAAACTGTTTTTT.

The chain links TRBV4-1 to TRBJ2-3; D is unresolved. CDR3 size: 13 residues. Germline CDR1 MGHRA, CDR2 YSYEKL. V lost 2 bases to trimming and J lost 3 bases, with 6 bases between them. The chain's CDR3 is CASSQTLTDTQYF. The CDR3 DNA is TGCGCCAGCAGCCAAACACTAACAGATACGCAGTATTTT.

A few counts support this clone. The J gene is TRBJ1-1, the V gene TRBV5-1; TRBD1 is a possible D gene (6 bases). V was pared by 6 bases and J by 1 base, with 13 bases between. The CDR3 spans 14 residues. Looked up from germline, CDR1 is SGHRS and CDR2 is YFSETQ. CDR3: CASNRAGENTEAFF. CDR3 bases: TGCGCCAGCAACAGGGCAGGGGAGAACACTGAAGCTTTCTTT.

The V call is TRBV10-3, the J call TRBJ2-7; D might be TRBD2 (5 bases). V was shortened by 0 bases and J by 13 bases, with 10 bases between the two germline ends. Germline CDR1 is ENHRY and CDR2 is SYGVKD. This CDR3 comprises 11 residues. The CDR3 loop reads CAISESTGVYF. The CDR3 bases are TGTGCCATCAGTGAGTCGACCGGGGTTTACTTC.

Comment on this clone: One end of the junction fails to match germline, which may point to a read error. V is TRBV7-7 and J is TRBJ2-7; maybe TRBD2 (7 bases). The CDR3 is 13 amino acids. Looked up from germline, CDR1 is SSHAT and CDR2 is FNYEAQ (reference sequence). As DNA, the CDR3 is TGTGCTAGCAGTACCACCGAGGGGGGGGAGCAGTACTTC. Protein: CASSTTEGGEQYF.

The chain combines TRBV6-5 with TRBJ2-5; tentative D call: TRBD2 (5 bases). The CDR3 consists of 15 residues. In germline, CDR1 is MNHEY, CDR2 SVGAGI. With 0 bases removed from V and 5 bases from J, the gap between germline ends came to 13 bases. In DNA form, the CDR3 reads TGTGCCAGCAGTTACTCGAAATTGACGGGGGAGACCCAGTACTTC. Amino acids: CASSYSKLTGETQYF.

Here the CDR3 reads CAIRRGNTEAFF. The CDR3 bases are TGTGCCATCAGGCGGGGTAACACTGAAGCTTTCTTT. The chain couples TRBV5-8 to TRBJ1-1, with D uncertain. Trimming left V 9 bases short and J 2 bases short, with 11 bases between. CDR3 length: 12 residues. The germline gives CDR1 SGHTS, CDR2 YDEGEE.

J is TRBJ2-7 and V is TRBV5-1, with TRBD1 identical over 11 bases. The CDR3 has 15 residues. CDR1 is SGHRS and CDR2 is YFSETQ in the germline V gene. With 0 bases clipped from V and 7 bases from J, the junction kept 6 bases outside the gene matches. The CDR3 spells CASSLDPGDRGEQYF. The CDR3 nucleotides read TGCGCCAGCAGCTTGGATCCGGGGGACAGGGGGGAGCAGTACTTC.

This chain connects TRBV5-6 to TRBJ2-7; 7 nucleotides line up with TRBD2. V lost 6 bases, J lost 3 bases, and 15 bases stayed unmatched. CDR3 length: 16 residues. Germline CDR1 reads SGHDT; CDR2 reads YYEEEE. CDR3 in amino acids: CASTTLPASGNYEQYF. In DNA, the CDR3 is TGTGCCAGCACCACGCTGCCGGCTAGCGGAAACTACGAGCAGTACTTC.

The J gene is TRBJ2-1, the V gene TRBV5-5; D is unclear. CDR1 is SGHKS and CDR2 is YYEKEE in the germline V gene (reference sequence). The CDR3 length is 16 residues. With 1 base removed from V and 1 base from J, the gap between germline ends came to 12 bases. Here the CDR3 DNA reads TGTGCCAGCAGCTTGTTAGGTGGGCAGTCCTACAATGAGCAGTTCTTC. Its protein is CASSLLGGQSYNEQFF.

V usage is TRBV5-4 and J usage is TRBJ1-1; possibly TRBD1 for D (5 bases). The CDR3 covers 15 residues. The germline gives CDR1 SGHNT, CDR2 YYREEE (reference sequence). Trimming pared 0 bases from V and 1 base from J, leaving 10 bases between. CDR3 amino acids: CASSLARVGNTEAFF. The CDR3 nucleotides are TGTGCCAGCAGCTTGGCCAGGGTCGGGAACACTGAAGCTTTCTTT.

The V and J genes are TRBV30 and TRBJ1-6; possibly TRBD1 for D (5 bases). Germline assignment: CDR1 GTSNPN and CDR2 SVGIG (reference sequence). The V end was cut by 4 bases, the J end by 8 bases, with 9 bases between. The CDR3 contains 12 residues. CDR3 residues: CAWKMGDSPLHF. CDR3 nucleotide sequence: TGTGCCTGGAAGATGGGGGATTCACCCCTCCACTTT.

V is TRBV30 and J is TRBJ2-7; D call uncertain. With 0 bases removed from V and 0 bases from J, the gap between germline ends came to 12 bases. The CDR3 length is 15 residues. Per germline, CDR1 GTSNPN and CDR2 SVGIG (reference sequence). Here the CDR3 reads CAWSVLGRSSYEQYF. The CDR3 DNA is TGTGCCTGGAGTGTACTTGGACGGAGCTCCTACGAGCAGTACTTC.